This TCR beta chain came from a study of control samples from healthy donors and cancer patients. Measured with immunoSEQ multiplex PCR; TCRdb has only the in-frame clones, and not every one. The sample has about 150,000 clones; 70% to 90% are singletons. The CDR3 length is 13 residues. In germline, CDR1 is LNHDA, CDR2 SQIVND (reference sequence). Regarding this clone: One end of the junction is discordant with germline, which a read error may explain.

The TCR comes from a young man in good health. J is TRBJ1-1 and V is TRBV19; no clear D gene. Source material: blood. This chain's CDR3 is CASSIPQASRETF. Written as DNA, the CDR3 is TGTGCCAGTAGTATACCACAAGCGAGTAGAGAGACCTTT.